These 13 T cell receptor beta chains originate from one sample sequenced in a study of T cells in Graves' hyperthyroidism and ophthalmopathy. Researchers took RNA transcripts and amplified the TCR beta CDR3 regions from them. A first-round RT-PCR of the TCR CDR3 used the HTBI primer set. TCRdb analysed the multiplex PCR reads with MiXCR anew, one entry per CDR3 protein. The sample shows 550,000 to 700,000 distinct CDR3 sequences, approximately 44% of them seen only once. Sequenced: peripheral blood or thyroid tissue (not recorded which). Receptors originate from an adult woman with Graves' disease, either hyperthyroidism or ophthalmopathy (not recorded which).

This clonotype was counted many times. This chain connects TRBV20-1 to TRBJ2-5; 11 nucleotides align to TRBD2. V shed 5 bases, J shed 5 bases, and the junction held 7 bases outside the gene matches. The CDR3 covers 14 residues. Germline V lookup: CDR1 DFQATT, CDR2 SNEGSKA (reference sequence). CDR3 bases: TGCAGTGCTCCTACTAGCGGGAGCGGGGAGACCCAGTACTTC. Translation: CSAPTSGSGETQYF.

Only one count was recorded for this clonotype. This chain joins TRBV20-1 and TRBJ1-5; 12 bases are shared with TRBD1. Germline lookup yields CDR1 DFQATT and CDR2 SNEGSKA (reference sequence). Trimming cost V 3 bases and J 5 bases; bases outside gene matches: 8. The CDR3 has 16 amino acids. As DNA, the CDR3 is TGCAGTGCTAGCCGGGACAGGGGGCCAGGAGATCAGCCCCAGCATTTT. Translated: CSASRDRGPGDQPQHF.

V usage is TRBV7-9 and J usage is TRBJ2-6; possibly TRBD1 or TRBD2 for D (5 bases each). The germline CDR1 and CDR2 sequences are SEHNR and FQNEAQ (reference sequence). V gave up 5 bases and J gave up 2 bases, with 22 bases separating them. The CDR3 totals 19 residues. CDR3 nucleotide sequence: TGTGCCAGCAGCCGCAAGCCGGGACCGATGAACACTGGGGCCAACGTCCTGACTTTC. Its translation is CASSRKPGPMNTGANVLTF.

This clonotype was counted ten times or more. This chain links TRBV5-1 with TRBJ1-2; TRBD1 might be the D (5 bases). This CDR3 has 14 amino acids. V lost 4 bases and J lost 6, with 16 bases in between. Per the germline V gene, CDR1 is SGHRS and CDR2 is YFSETQ. CDR3 nucleotides: TGCGCCAGCAGCCGATCGCAGGGCATCGATGGCTACACCTTC. Translated, it gives CASSRSQGIDGYTF.

Of note for this clonotype: Since a much larger clone is just one base distant, this may be a read error. The chain carries TRBV10-3 and TRBJ1-5; D possibly corresponds to TRBD1 (5 bases). From germline, CDR1 is ENHRY and CDR2 SYGVKD. The ends were cut back, 4 bases at V and 2 bases at J, with 9 bases in the middle. This CDR3 is built from 14 residues. This chain's CDR3 is CAISGVGGNQPQHF. CDR3 nucleotide sequence: TGTGCCATCAGTGGTGTGGGGGGCAATCAGCCCCAGCATTTT.

This chain uses TRBV15 with TRBJ1-2, with D uncertain. CDR3 length: 14 residues. Germline values: CDR1 LNHNV, CDR2 YYDKDF (reference sequence). Trimming took 0 bases from V and 5 from J, leaving 10 bases between them. This CDR3 reads CATSRDRTAYGYTF. In nucleotides, the CDR3 is TGTGCCACCAGCAGAGATCGAACAGCATATGGCTACACCTTC.

The J gene is TRBJ2-5, the V gene TRBV2, with TRBD2 identical over 10 bases. Per germline, CDR1 SNHLY and CDR2 FYNNEI. The ends lost 6 bases at V and 5 bases at J; junction bases unmatched: 6. The CDR3 spans 14 residues. DNA for the CDR3: TGTGCCAGCAGATCTAGCGGGAGCCTGGAGACCCAGTACTTC. It encodes CASRSSGSLETQYF. Based on the CDR3 plus reference TRBV2 and TRBJ2-5, the full variable domain is EPEVTQTPSHQVTQMGQEVILRCVPISNHLYFYWYRQILGQKVEFLVSFYNNEISEKSEIFDDQFSVERPDGSNFTLKIRSTKLEDSAMYFCASRSSGSLETQYFGPGTRLLVL.

The V gene is TRBV20-1, the J gene TRBJ1-5; D is unresolved. V lost 8 bases and J 9 bases, leaving 17 bases between the germline ends. The CDR3 is 12 amino acids. Looked up from germline, CDR1 is DFQATT and CDR2 is SNEGSKA (reference sequence). CDR3 sequence reads: CSPHPPYRPQHF. CDR3 sequence (DNA): TGCAGTCCCCATCCCCCCTATCGGCCCCAGCATTTT.

The V and J genes are TRBV10-1 and TRBJ2-7; TRBD2 matches at 14 bases. Germline V lookup: CDR1 WNHNN, CDR2 SYGVQD (reference sequence). This CDR3 spans 18 amino acids. Losses at the gene ends were 0 bases for V and 5 bases for J; bases not matched to a gene: 9. CDR3 in amino acids: CASSESETSGRAANEQYF. The CDR3 DNA reads as TGCGCCAGCAGTGAGTCAGAGACTAGCGGGAGGGCCGCGAACGAGCAGTACTTC.

The rearrangement uses TRBV7-9 and TRBJ1-1; D is uncertain. The CDR3 spans 15 residues. V gave up 5 bases and J gave up 4 bases, with 17 bases separating them. CDR1 and CDR2 (germline): SEHNR, FQNEAQ (reference sequence). The chain's CDR3 is CASSTRTSGVTEAFF. CDR3 sequence (DNA): TGTGCCAGCAGCACGAGGACTAGCGGGGTCACTGAAGCTTTCTTT. The full variable domain, completed using reference TRBV7-9 and TRBJ1-1, is DTGVSQNPRHKITKRGQNVTFRCDPISEHNRLYWYRQTLGQGPEFLTYFQNEAQLEKSRLLSDRFSAERPKGSFSTLEIQRTEQGDSAMYLCASSTRTSGVTEAFFGQGTRLTVV.

The chain has TRBV18 and TRBJ2-7; 7 bases fit TRBD2. Germline CDR1 and CDR2: KGHSH and LQKENI. The J segment lost 5 bases and the V segment lost 8 bases, leaving 9 bases of the junction unmatched. The CDR3 runs 13 residues. The CDR3 DNA sequence: TGTGCCAGCGTAACCGGGGGGAGCAACGAGCAGTACTTC. Encoded protein: CASVTGGSNEQYF.

This clonotype came up many times. This sequence joins TRBV10-3 and TRBJ1-3, with unresolved D. Trimming took off 3 bases at V and 2 bases at J, with 8 bases between the two ends. Per germline, CDR1 ENHRY and CDR2 SYGVKD. The length of the CDR3 is 14 residues. The CDR3 bases are TGTGCCATCAGTGAACCCACAGCTGGAAACACCATATATTTT. Encoded protein: CAISEPTAGNTIYF.

The chain is built from TRBV10-3 and TRBJ1-2; D is perhaps TRBD1 (6 bases). V lost 10 bases and J 4 bases, leaving 19 bases between the germline ends. The germline CDR1 and CDR2 sequences are ENHRY and SYGVKD. The CDR3 length is 14 residues. This chain's CDR3 is CATIDRSGPYGYTF. CDR3 in DNA: TGTGCCACCATCGACAGGTCGGGTCCCTATGGCTACACCTTC.